This T cell receptor (beta chain) was sequenced during a study of T cells in Graves' hyperthyroidism and ophthalmopathy (dated by TCRdb to 2018 to 2020). About the study as a whole: Peripheral blood samples were taken at the time of initial diagnosis, prior to any treatment. The 95 to 100 discovery patients were divided at random into training and test sets in a 7:3 ratio. To identify distinguishing TCR V-J signatures, a discovery cohort of roughly 100 patients was used, comprising 40 to 45 with Graves' ophthalmopathy and 57 with stable Graves' hyperthyroidism. In roughly six Graves' hyperthyroidism patients, the study also compared T-cell repertoires from thyroid tissue with T-cell repertoires from blood. Prospective prediction of ophthalmopathy was tested in an independent validation cohort consisting of some 20 hyperthyroidism patients and around 16 patients who later progressed to ophthalmopathy. Once sampling was done, hyperthyroidism patients were given methimazole at a starting dose of 30 mg daily, whereas ophthalmopathy patients were given high-dose intravenous methylprednisolone. The paper reports TCR Vbeta CDR3 sequencing of roughly 140 peripheral blood samples: around 41 ophthalmopathy, 75 to 80 hyperthyroidism and around 17 progressor patients. The paper as a whole reports these results and caveats: Sample size was not statistically predetermined, and investigators were not blinded to group allocation. In validation, progression to ophthalmopathy was predicted by the model with 70.59% sensitivity and 72.22% specificity, a median of approximately 6.5 months before onset. Blood samples also contained most of the expanded thyroid clonotypes (frequency above 0.001), which suggests that blood repertoires may reflect thyroid immune responses. In cross-validation, a model built on a 13 V-J signature told ophthalmopathy apart from stable hyperthyroidism with less than 90% sensitivity and around 81% specificity, and in testing the same model reached 80%/75%.

This clonotype appeared many times. No cognate antigen has been identified for it. Per-base qualities were not stored, and no clone one base away is much larger. TCR beta CDR3 regions were amplified from RNA transcripts. The first round of RT-PCR for the TCR CDR3 was performed with the HTBI primer set and the Qiagen OneStep RT-PCR kit. The libraries were constructed in a second round of multiplex PCR and then size-selected and purified. Sequencing of the libraries was done on an Illumina HiSeq2000 using paired-end 100 bp reads. The study's processing was this. SOAPnuke was used to process the raw data, removing reads that contained adapters or uncalled bases, had a mean Phred below 15, or lacked an exact match to the constant primer or identifier. COPE v1.2.5 was used to merge high-quality paired reads, and clonotypes were defined as unique nucleotide sequences. MiTCR v1.1 was used to align clonotypes to the IMGT TRBV, TRBD and TRBJ reference segments. Analysis was restricted to V-J combinations with a frequency above 0.0001, which covered 99.2% of repertoires. A TCS score was defined as the ratio of F50 (clonal expansion) to E x V (chaos), with BLOSUM62-based TCRdist applied between CDR3 peptides within each V-J. Welch's t-statistics and random forest reduced 500 to 550 V-J features to 10 to 15, which were used in a naive Bayes classifier (R e1071). TCRdb ran its own pipeline on the public reads, namely fastp trimming at Q25 and MiXCR clone calling, and kept in-frame beta chains. Rows with a matching CDR3 protein are joined into one entry that keeps the most common DNA and genes. TCRdb, not the original authors, processed these V and J calls. In this sample the table shows nearly 600,000 distinct CDR3 sequences, around 14% of which occur a single time. The top ten constitute over 6% of the sample.

In the ophthalmopathy patients, disease was moderately to severely active, with a Clinical Activity Score of 3 or more, a NOSPECS grade of 4 or more, and a duration of less than 3 months. The study excluded patients with uncontrolled infections, other autoimmune diseases, pregnancy or lactation. Diagnoses relied on clinical symptoms, serum thyroxine and TRAb, thyroid ultrasound and orbital computed tomography. PBMCs were separated from around 9.1 ml of fresh peripheral blood using Ficoll-Paque density gradient centrifugation. Total RNA was extracted using Trizol reagent, and RNA quality was assessed on an Agilent 2100 Bioanalyzer. The CDR3 measures 12 amino acids from cysteine to phenylalanine. Only the CDR3 portion is preserved as DNA: 36 bases, with reading frame beginning at the first base. Trimming takes 11 bases from V and 5 bases from J, and the germline ends sit 16 bases apart. The germline V gene provides CDR1 SNHLY and CDR2 FYNNEI.

This chain is built from TRBV2 and TRBJ2-7, and perhaps TRBD2 as D gene, on 6 matching bases. Sequencing was done on a sample of blood. The receptor's source is a woman younger than 30 with Graves' ophthalmopathy. This receptor carries the CDR3 CAGRRVWDEQYF. The base sequence is TGTGCCGGTCGGAGGGTCTGGGACGAGCAGTACTTC.